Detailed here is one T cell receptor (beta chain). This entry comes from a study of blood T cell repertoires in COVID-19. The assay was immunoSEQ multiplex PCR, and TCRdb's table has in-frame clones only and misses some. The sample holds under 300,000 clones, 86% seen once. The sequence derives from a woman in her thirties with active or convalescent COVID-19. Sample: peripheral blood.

The CDR3 spells CASSQRGGDNSPLHF. As DNA, the CDR3 is TGTGCCAGTAGTCAAAGGGGGGGGGATAATTCACCCCTCCACTTT. This chain connects TRBV19 to TRBJ1-6; tentatively, D is TRBD1 (6 bases). The V gene's germline CDR1 is LNHDA and CDR2 SQIVND (reference sequence). The V gene lost 5 bases and the J gene lost 5 bases, with 13 bases spanning the gap. CDR3 length equals 15 residues.